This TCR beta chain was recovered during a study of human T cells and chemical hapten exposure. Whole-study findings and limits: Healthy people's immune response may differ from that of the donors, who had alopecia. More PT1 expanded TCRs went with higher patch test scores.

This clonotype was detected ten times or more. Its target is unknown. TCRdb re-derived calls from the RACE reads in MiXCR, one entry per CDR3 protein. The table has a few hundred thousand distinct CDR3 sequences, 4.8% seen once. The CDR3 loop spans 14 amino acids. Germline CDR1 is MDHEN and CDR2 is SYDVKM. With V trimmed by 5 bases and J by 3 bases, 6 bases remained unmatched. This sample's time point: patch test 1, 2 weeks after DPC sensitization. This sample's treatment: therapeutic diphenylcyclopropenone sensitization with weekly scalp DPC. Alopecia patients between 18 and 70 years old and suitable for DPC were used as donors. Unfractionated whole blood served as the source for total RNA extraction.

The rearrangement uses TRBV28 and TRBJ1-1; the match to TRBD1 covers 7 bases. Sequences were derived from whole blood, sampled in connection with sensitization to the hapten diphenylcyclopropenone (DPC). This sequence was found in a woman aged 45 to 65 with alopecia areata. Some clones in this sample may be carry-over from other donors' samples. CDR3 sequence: CASSTPQGYTEAFF. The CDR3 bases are TGTGCCAGCAGTACCCCACAGGGGTACACTGAAGCTTTCTTT.